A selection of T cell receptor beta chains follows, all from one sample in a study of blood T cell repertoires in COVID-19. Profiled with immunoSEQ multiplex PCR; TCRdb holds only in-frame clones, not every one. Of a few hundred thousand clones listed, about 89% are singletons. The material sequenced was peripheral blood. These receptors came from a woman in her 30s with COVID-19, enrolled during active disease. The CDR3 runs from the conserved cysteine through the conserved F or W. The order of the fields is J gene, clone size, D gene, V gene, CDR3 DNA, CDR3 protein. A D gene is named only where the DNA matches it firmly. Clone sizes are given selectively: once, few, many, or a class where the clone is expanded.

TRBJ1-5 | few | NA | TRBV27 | TGTGCCAGCAGACCTCGATCGCCGAGTAGCAATCAGCCCCAGCATTTT | CASRPRSPSSNQPQHF
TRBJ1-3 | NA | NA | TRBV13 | TGTGCCAGCAGCTTAGGTCAAGGAAACACCATATATTTT | CASSLGQGNTIYF
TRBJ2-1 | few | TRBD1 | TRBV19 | TGTGCCAGTAGTAAGACAGGGGACTACAATGAGCAGTTCTTC | CASSKTGDYNEQFF
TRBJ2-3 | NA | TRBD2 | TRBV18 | TGTGCCAGCTCACCGCCCCTGACTAGCGGGGTGGGTACGCAGTATTTT | CASSPPLTSGVGTQYF
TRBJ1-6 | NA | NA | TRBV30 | TGTGCCTGGCGGTCCATTCGGAATTCACCCCTCCACTTT | CAWRSIRNSPLHF
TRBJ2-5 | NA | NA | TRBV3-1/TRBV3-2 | TGTGCCAGCAGTTTTGAGGGTTTTCAAGAGACCCAGTACTTC | CASSFEGFQETQYF
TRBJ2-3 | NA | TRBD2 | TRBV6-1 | TGTGCCAGCAGTGAAGTGGGGGACTCCCATAGCGGGACGTTCCCAGATACGCAGTATTTT | CASSEVGDSHSGTFPDTQYF
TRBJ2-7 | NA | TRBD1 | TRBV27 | TGTGCCAGCAGTCCGACTGGACAGGGGCCTTCCTACGAGCAGTACTTC | CASSPTGQGPSYEQYF
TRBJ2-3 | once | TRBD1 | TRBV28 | TGTGCCAGCAGGCGAGGCCGACAGGGGGCATACACAGATACGCAGTATTTT | CASRRGRQGAYTDTQYF
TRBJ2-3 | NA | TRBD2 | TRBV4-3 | TGCGCCAGCAGTATACTAGCGGGGATGGGGCGGGAGCAGTATTTT | CASSILAGMGREQYF
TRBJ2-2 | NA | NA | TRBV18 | TGTGCCAGCTCACCTCTAGCGCTCCCGGCTGGGACCGGGGAGCTGTTTTTT | CASSPLALPAGTGELFF
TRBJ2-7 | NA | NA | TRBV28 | TGTGCCAGCAGTTCGACAGCCACCTACGAGCAGTACTTC | CASSSTATYEQYF
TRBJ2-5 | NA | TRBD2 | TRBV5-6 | TGTGCCAGCAGCTTGGGACTAGCGATGTACCAAGAGACCCAGTACTTC | CASSLGLAMYQETQYF
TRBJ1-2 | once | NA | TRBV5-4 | TGTGCCAGCAGCTTGGACGGGGGGCTCTACTATGGCTACACCTTC | CASSLDGGLYYGYTF
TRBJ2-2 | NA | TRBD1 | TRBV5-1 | TGCGCCAGCAGAACCGGGACAGGAGACCTGAACACCGGGGAGCTGTTTTTT | CASRTGTGDLNTGELFF
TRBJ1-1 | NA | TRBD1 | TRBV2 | TGTGCCAGCAGCGACAGGGGCGGGGAGACTGAAGCTTTCTTT | CASSDRGGETEAFF
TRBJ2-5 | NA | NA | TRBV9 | TGTGCCAGCAATGGAGGGGGCGCCGGGGAGACCCAGTACTTC | CASNGGGAGETQYF
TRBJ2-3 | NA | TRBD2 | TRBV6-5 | TGTGCCAGCAGTTTGAGCGGGGGGGGAAGAGATACGCAGTATTTT | CASSLSGGGRDTQYF
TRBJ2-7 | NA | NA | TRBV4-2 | TGTGCCAGCAGCCAAGGGGCTGGGGACATCAACGAGCAGTACTTC | CASSQGAGDINEQYF
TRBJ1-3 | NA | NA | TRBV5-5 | TGTGCCAGCAGCGGCGGGACCTACTCTGGAAACACCATATATTTT | CASSGGTYSGNTIYF
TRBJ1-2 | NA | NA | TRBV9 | TGTGCCAGCAGCGTATCCCCGGACTATGGCTACACCTTC | CASSVSPDYGYTF
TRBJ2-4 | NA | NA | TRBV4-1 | TGCGCCAGCAGCCAACCCCTAGCAGCCAGGAACCAAAACATTCAGTACTTC | CASSQPLAARNQNIQYF
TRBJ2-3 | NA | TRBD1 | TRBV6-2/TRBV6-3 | TGTGCCAGCAGTTACCGGCGACAGGGGACAGATACGCAGTATTTT | CASSYRRQGTDTQYF
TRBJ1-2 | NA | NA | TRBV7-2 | TGTGCCAGCAGCTTAGGGCAGGGCTTTGATGGCTACACCTTC | CASSLGQGFDGYTF
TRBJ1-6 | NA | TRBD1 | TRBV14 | TGTGCCAGCGAAGGACAGGTACACAATTCACCCCTCCACTTT | CASEGQVHNSPLHF
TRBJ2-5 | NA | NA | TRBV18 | TGTGCCAGCTCCCCCAACAGGGAAGAGACCCAGTACTTC | CASSPNREETQYF
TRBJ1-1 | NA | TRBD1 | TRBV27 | TGTGCCATCCAACAGGGGCGGAACACTGAAGCTTTCTTT | CAIQQGRNTEAFF
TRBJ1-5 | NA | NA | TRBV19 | TGTGCCAGTAGTATTCCACAGCCTAATCAGCCCCAGCATTTT | CASSIPQPNQPQHF
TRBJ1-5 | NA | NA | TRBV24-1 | TGTGCCACCGGCGGTCAGGGACTTCAGCCCCAGCATTTT | CATGGQGLQPQHF
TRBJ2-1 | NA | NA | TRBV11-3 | TGTGCCAGCAGCCCAGGCGGGGGCCCGACGTACAATGAGCAGTTCTTC | CASSPGGGPTYNEQFF
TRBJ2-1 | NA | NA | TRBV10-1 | TGCGCCAGCAGTTCCCAGACTAACGAGCAGTTCTTC | CASSSQTNEQFF